The 7 T cell receptor beta chains listed next were all sequenced from one sample in a study of cytomegalovirus exposure and HLA in healthy donors. The PCR made use of 60 Vbeta and 13 Jbeta primers. Sequencing was performed with immunoSEQ multiplex PCR; in TCRdb, only in-frame clones are kept and a portion is missing. The data contain some 160,000 clones, about 88% of them singletons. The sequenced sample was PBMCs. The source of these receptors is a woman aged 18-29 years in good health and CMV-seronegative.

This chain connects TRBV7-2 to TRBJ1-4, with a tentative D call TRBD1 (5 bases). The CDR3 runs to 13 residues. V was pared by 5 bases and J by 13 bases, with 17 bases between. CDR1 is SGHTA, CDR2 FQGNSA, per germline. The CDR3 protein is CASSLMGEGTLFF. As DNA, the CDR3 is TGTGCCAGCAGCCTTATGGGGGAGGGGACACTGTTTTTT.

The chain recombines TRBV6-5 with TRBJ2-5; D is perhaps TRBD2 (5 bases). Near its end, the DNA agrees better with TRBJ2-7, so the J call may be wrong. CDR1 and CDR2 from the germline V gene are MNHEY and SVGAGI. There are 16 residues in the CDR3. CDR3 loop: CASSYPPISDSYEQYF. CDR3 coding DNA: TGTGCCAGCAGTTACCCTCCTATTAGCGACTCCTACGAGCAGTACTTC.

The chain uses TRBV27 and TRBJ2-5; D call uncertain. The CDR3 runs to 13 residues. Germline V CDR1 and CDR2: MNHEY, SMNVEV (reference sequence). V shed 0 bases and J shed 7 bases, with 9 bases lying between them. The CDR3 DNA reads TGTGCCAGCAGTTTATCAACCTTCGGGACCCAGTACTTC. Protein: CASSLSTFGTQYF.

The chain joins TRBV7-9 to TRBJ2-3, with TRBD2 matching 12 bases. Germline V gene sequence: CDR1 SEHNR, CDR2 FQNEAQ (reference sequence). Unmatched junction bases numbered 6, after V lost 6 bases and J lost 5 bases. This CDR3 comprises 15 residues. The CDR3 loop is CASSPSGGAQDTQYF. The CDR3 DNA is TGTGCCAGCAGTCCTAGCGGGGGGGCCCAAGATACGCAGTATTTT. Together with reference TRBV7-9 and TRBJ2-3, the CDR3 gives the full variable domain: DTGVSQNPRHKITKRGQNVTFRCDPISEHNRLYWYRQTLGQGPEFLTYFQNEAQLEKSRLLSDRFSAERPKGSFSTLEIQRTEQGDSAMYLCASSPSGGAQDTQYFGPGTRLTVL.

This sequence joins TRBV7-2 and TRBJ2-7; a weak D match, TRBD1 (5 bases). V lost 5 bases and J lost 2, with 10 bases in between. Germline assignment: CDR1 SGHTA and CDR2 FQGNSA. The CDR3 covers 13 residues. DNA of the CDR3: TGTGCCAGCAGCCTGAACAGGCCCTACGAGCAGTACTTC. It codes for CASSLNRPYEQYF.

The chain joins TRBV28 to TRBJ2-1; the match to TRBD2 covers 9 bases. CDR3 size: 15 residues. Germline V gene lookup returns CDR1 MDHEN and CDR2 SYDVKM. Trimming removed 5 bases from V and 4 bases from J; junction bases left unmatched: 6. This CDR3 reads CASSLAGSQYNEQFF. CDR3 DNA sequence: TGTGCCAGCAGTCTAGCGGGATCACAATACAATGAGCAGTTCTTC.

The rearrangement joins TRBV29-1 to TRBJ2-3; perhaps TRBD1 as D (6 bases). The CDR3 runs 14 residues. Per germline, CDR1 SQVTM and CDR2 ANQGSEA. The V end lost 7 bases, the J end lost 3 bases, and 17 bases lay between the germline ends. The CDR3 loop reads CSAGTPARTDTQYF. CDR3 nucleotide sequence: TGCAGCGCGGGGACACCCGCTCGGACAGATACGCAGTATTTT.